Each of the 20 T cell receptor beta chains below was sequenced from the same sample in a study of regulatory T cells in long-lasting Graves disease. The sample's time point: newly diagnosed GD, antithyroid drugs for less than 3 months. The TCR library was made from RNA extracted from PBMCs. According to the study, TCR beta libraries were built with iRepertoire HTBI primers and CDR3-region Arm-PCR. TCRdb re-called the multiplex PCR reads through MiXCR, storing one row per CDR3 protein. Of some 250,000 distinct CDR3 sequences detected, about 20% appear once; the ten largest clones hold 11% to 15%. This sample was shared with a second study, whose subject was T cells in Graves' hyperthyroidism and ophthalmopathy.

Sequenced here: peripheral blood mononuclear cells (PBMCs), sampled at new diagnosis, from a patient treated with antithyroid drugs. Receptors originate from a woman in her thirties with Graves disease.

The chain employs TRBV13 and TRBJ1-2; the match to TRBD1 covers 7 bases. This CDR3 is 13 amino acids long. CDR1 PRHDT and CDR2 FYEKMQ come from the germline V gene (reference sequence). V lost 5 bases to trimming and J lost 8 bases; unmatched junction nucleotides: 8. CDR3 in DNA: TGTGCCAGCAGCGCCGAGACAGGGACCGGCTACACCTTC. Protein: CASSAETGTGYTF. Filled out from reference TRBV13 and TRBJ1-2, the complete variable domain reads AAGVIQSPRHLIKEKRETATLKCYPIPRHDTVYWYQQGPGQDPQFLISFYEKMQSDKGSIPDRFSAQQFSDYHSELNMSSLELGDSALYFCASSAETGTGYTFGSGTRLTVV.

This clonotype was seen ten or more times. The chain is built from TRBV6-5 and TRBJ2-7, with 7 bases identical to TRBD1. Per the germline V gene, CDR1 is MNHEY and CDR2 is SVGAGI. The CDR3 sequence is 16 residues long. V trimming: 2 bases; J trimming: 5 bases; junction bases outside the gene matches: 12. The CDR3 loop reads CASSYDWTGLAHEQYF. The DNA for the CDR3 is TGTGCCAGCAGTTACGATTGGACAGGACTGGCCCACGAGCAGTACTTC.

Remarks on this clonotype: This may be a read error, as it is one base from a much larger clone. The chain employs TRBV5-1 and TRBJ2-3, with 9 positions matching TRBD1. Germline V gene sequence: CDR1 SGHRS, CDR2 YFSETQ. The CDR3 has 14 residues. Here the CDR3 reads CASGLGQGQDTQYF. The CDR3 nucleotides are TGCGCCAGCGGCTTGGGACAGGGTCAAGATACGCAGTATTTT.

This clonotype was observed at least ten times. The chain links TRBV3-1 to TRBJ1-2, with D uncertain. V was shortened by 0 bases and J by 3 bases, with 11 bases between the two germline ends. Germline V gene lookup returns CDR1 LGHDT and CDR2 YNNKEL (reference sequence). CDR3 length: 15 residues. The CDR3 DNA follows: TGTGCCAGCAGCCAAGATCTTCGGCCCTACTATGGCTACACCTTC. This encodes CASSQDLRPYYGYTF.

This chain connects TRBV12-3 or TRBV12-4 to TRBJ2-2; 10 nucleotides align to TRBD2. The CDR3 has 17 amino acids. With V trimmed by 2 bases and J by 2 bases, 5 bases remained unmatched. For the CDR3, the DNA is TGTGCCAGCAGTTTATCAGCTAGCGGGGGCAACACCGGGGAGCTGTTTTTT. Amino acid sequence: CASSLSASGGNTGELFF.

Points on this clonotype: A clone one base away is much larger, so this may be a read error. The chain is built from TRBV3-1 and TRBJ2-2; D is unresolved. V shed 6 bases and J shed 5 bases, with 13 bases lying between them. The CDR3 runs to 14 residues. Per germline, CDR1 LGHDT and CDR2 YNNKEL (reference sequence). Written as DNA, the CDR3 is TGTGCCAGCAGACTATTAAGCCTTACCGGGGAGCTGTTTTTT. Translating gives CASRLLSLTGELFF.

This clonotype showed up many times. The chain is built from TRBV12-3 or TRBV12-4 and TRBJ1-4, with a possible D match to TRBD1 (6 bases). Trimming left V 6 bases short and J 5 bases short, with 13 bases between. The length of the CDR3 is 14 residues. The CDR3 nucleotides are TGTGCCAGCAGGGCAGGGCAGGGGAATGAAAAACTGTTTTTT. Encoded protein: CASRAGQGNEKLFF.

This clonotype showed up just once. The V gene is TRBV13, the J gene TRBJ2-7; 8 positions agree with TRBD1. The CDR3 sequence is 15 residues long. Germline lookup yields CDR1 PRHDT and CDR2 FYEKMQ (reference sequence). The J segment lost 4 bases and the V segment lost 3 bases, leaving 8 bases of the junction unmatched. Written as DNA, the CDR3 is TGTGCCAGCAGCTTTGGACAGGGCCAAGGTTACGAGCAGTACTTC. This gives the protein CASSFGQGQGYEQYF. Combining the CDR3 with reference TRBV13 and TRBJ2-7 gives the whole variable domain AAGVIQSPRHLIKEKRETATLKCYPIPRHDTVYWYQQGPGQDPQFLISFYEKMQSDKGSIPDRFSAQQFSDYHSELNMSSLELGDSALYFCASSFGQGQGYEQYFGPGTRLTVT.

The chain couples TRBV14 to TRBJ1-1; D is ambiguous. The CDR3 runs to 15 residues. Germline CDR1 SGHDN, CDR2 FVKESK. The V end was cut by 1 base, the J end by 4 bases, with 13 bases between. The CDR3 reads CASSQGFGVTTEAFF. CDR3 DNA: TGTGCCAGCAGCCAAGGTTTTGGTGTGACCACTGAAGCTTTCTTT.

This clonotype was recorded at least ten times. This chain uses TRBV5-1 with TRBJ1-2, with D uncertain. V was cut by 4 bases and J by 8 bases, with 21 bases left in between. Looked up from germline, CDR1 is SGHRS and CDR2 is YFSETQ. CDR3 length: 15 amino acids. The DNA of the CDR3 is TGCGCCAGCAGCCTCGACATTACCTCACTGGAAGGCTACACCTTC. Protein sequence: CASSLDITSLEGYTF. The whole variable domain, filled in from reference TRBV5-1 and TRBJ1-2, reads KAGVTQTPRYLIKTRGQQVTLSCSPISGHRSVSWYQQTPGQGLQFLFEYFSETQRNKGNFPGRFSGRQFSNSRSEMNVSTLELGDSALYLCASSLDITSLEGYTFGSGTRLTVV.

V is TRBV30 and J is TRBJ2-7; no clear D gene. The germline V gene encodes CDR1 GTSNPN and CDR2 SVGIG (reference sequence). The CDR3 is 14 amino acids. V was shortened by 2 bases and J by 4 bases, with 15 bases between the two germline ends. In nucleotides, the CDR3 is TGTGCCTGGAGTAAACCTGCGCTGGGGTACGAGCAGTACTTC. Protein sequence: CAWSKPALGYEQYF.

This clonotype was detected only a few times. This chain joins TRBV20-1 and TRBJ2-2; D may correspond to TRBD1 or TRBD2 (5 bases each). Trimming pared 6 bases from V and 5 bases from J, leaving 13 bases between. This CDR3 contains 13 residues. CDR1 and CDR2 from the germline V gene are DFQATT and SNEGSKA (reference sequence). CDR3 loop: CSAGDPETGELFF. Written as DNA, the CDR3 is TGCAGTGCGGGGGACCCCGAAACCGGGGAGCTGTTTTTT.

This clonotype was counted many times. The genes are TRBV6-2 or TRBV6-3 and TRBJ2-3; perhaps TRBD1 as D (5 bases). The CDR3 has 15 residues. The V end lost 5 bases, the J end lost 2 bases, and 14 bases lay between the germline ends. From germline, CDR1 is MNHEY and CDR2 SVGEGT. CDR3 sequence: CASSRQTFSTDTQYF. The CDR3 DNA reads TGTGCCAGCAGTCGACAGACGTTCTCCACAGATACGCAGTATTTT.

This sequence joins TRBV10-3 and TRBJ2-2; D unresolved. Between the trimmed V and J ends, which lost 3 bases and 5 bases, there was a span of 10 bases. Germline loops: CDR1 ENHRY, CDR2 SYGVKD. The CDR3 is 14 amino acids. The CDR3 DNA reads TGTGCCATCAGTGAAATCGTGGGGACCGGGGAGCTGTTTTTT. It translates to CAISEIVGTGELFF.

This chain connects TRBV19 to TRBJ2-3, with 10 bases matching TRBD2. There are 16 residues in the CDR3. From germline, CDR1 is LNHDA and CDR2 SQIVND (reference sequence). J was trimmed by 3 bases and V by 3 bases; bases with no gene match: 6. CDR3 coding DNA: TGTGCCAGTAGTATTCTAGCGGGGGCCGCTACAGATACGCAGTATTTT. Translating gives CASSILAGAATDTQYF.

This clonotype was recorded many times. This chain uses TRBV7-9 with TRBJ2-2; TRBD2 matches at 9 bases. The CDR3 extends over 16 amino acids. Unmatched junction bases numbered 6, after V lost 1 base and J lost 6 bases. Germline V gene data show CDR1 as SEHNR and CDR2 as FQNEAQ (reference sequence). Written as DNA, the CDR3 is TGTGCCAGCAGCTTAGAAGGCGGGGGGGCCGCCGGGGAGCTGTTTTTT. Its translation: CASSLEGGGAAGELFF.

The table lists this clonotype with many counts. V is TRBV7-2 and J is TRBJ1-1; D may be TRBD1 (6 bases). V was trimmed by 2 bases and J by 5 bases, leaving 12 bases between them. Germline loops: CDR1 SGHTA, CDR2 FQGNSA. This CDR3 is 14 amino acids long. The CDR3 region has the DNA TGTGCCAGCAGCTTATCCCAGGGGAGGACTGAAGCTTTCTTT. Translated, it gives CASSLSQGRTEAFF. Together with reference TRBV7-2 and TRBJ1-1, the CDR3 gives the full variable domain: GAGVSQSPSNKVTEKGKDVELRCDPISGHTALYWYRQSLGQGLEFLIYFQGNSAPDKSGLPSDRFSAERTGGSVSTLTIQRTQQEDSAVYLCASSLSQGRTEAFFGQGTRLTVV.

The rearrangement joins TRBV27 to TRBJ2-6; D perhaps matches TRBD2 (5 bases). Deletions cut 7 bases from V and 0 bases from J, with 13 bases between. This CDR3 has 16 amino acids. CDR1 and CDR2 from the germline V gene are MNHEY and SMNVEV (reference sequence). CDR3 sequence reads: CASMPPSGSGANVLTF. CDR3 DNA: TGTGCCAGCATGCCACCCAGCGGCTCTGGGGCCAACGTCCTGACTTTC.

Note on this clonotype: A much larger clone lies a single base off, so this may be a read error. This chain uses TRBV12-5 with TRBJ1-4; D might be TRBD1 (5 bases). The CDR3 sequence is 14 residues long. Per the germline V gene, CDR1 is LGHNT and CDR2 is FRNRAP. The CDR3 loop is CASGLWTTNEKLLF. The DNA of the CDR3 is TGTGCTAGTGGTTTGTGGACAACTAATGAAAAACTGCTTTTT.

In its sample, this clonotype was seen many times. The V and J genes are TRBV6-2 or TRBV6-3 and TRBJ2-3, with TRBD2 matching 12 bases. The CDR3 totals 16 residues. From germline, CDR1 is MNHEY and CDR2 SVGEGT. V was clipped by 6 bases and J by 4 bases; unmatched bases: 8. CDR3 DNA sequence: TGTGCCAGCAGCCTCGGACTAGCGGGGTCCGCAGATACGCAGTATTTT. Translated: CASSLGLAGSADTQYF.